This passage covers 27 T cell receptor beta chains from one sample sequenced in a study of blood T cell repertoires in COVID-19. Data came from immunoSEQ multiplex PCR; TCRdb stores just in-frame clones and leaves some out. The sample lists 350,000 or so clones, 85% to 90% occurring once. The material sequenced was peripheral blood. These receptors were collected from a young man with active or convalescent COVID-19.

The V call is TRBV9, the J call TRBJ1-2; 9 nucleotides line up with TRBD1. The CDR3 covers 19 residues. J was trimmed by 7 bases and V by 4 bases; bases with no gene match: 23. Germline lookup yields CDR1 SGDLS and CDR2 YYNGEE. CDR3 sequence: CASSPPITVDRGMHRGYTF. In DNA form, the CDR3 reads TGTGCCAGCAGCCCTCCGATCACTGTCGACAGGGGGATGCATCGTGGCTACACCTTC.

The V gene is TRBV5-1, the J gene TRBJ2-3; D call uncertain. Between the trimmed V and J ends, which lost 0 bases and 3 bases, there was a span of 8 bases. Germline loops: CDR1 SGHRS, CDR2 YFSETQ. The CDR3 is 14 residues long. The CDR3 nucleotides read TGCGCCAGCAGCTTGGGGCTGATTACAGATACGCAGTATTTT. Translation gives CASSLGLITDTQYF.

V and J are TRBV3-1 (or the pseudogene TRBV3-2) and TRBJ1-1, with a possible D match to TRBD1 (5 bases). The V gene's germline CDR1 is LGHDT and CDR2 YNNKEL (reference sequence). This CDR3 spans 12 amino acids. The V end lost 10 bases, the J end lost 7 bases, and 16 bases lay between the germline ends. The CDR3 sequence is CATNSGGDEAFF. The CDR3 nucleotides read TGTGCCACCAACAGTGGGGGGGATGAAGCTTTCTTT.

V usage is TRBV11-1 and J usage is TRBJ2-1, with TRBD1 identical over 10 bases. Germline-derived CDR1 and CDR2 are SGHAT and FQDESV (reference sequence). The CDR3 extends over 15 amino acids. V trimming: 3 bases; J trimming: 9 bases; junction bases outside the gene matches: 8. The CDR3 coding sequence is TGTGCCAGCAGCTTTTGGACAGGGGGGTCGGGTGAGCAGTTCTTC. Translation gives CASSFWTGGSGEQFF.

The chain joins TRBV25-1 to TRBJ2-1; the D gene is possibly TRBD2 (6 bases). The CDR3 consists of 18 residues. CDR1 is MGHDK, CDR2 SYGVNS, per germline. V lost 0 bases, J lost 6 bases, and 21 bases lay in between. In DNA, the CDR3 is TGTGCCAGCAGTGAATATGCTTCTAGCGACCCAAGAAGCAATGAGCAGTTCTTC. Its translation is CASSEYASSDPRSNEQFF.

The V gene is TRBV4-1, the J gene TRBJ2-7, with 11 bases matching TRBD2. V lost 2 bases, J lost 6 bases, and 3 bases stayed unmatched. The CDR3 has 14 amino acids. In germline, CDR1 is MGHRA, CDR2 YSYEKL. The DNA for the CDR3 is TGCGCCAGCAGCCAACTAGCGGGAGGAAGCGAGCAGTACTTC. It yields the protein CASSQLAGGSEQYF.

This sequence joins TRBV6-1 and TRBJ2-3, with D perhaps TRBD1 (7 bases). CDR3 length equals 18 residues. Trimming took 2 bases from V and 2 from J, leaving 20 bases between them. The germline CDR1 and CDR2 sequences are MNHNS and SASEGT. In nucleotides, the CDR3 is TGTGCCAGCAGTGAAAATTATGGCGGCAGGGGGGCCACAGATACGCAGTATTTT. It specifies CASSENYGGRGATDTQYF.

V usage is TRBV27 and J usage is TRBJ2-5, with 14 bases fitting TRBD2. Looked up from germline, CDR1 is MNHEY and CDR2 is SMNVEV (reference sequence). V was clipped by 3 bases and J by 3 bases; unmatched bases: 3. CDR3 length: 16 residues. CDR3: CASSFTGLAGEETQYF. CDR3 nucleotide sequence: TGTGCCAGCAGTTTCACGGGACTAGCGGGAGAAGAGACCCAGTACTTC.

The chain employs TRBV5-5 and TRBJ2-5; maybe TRBD1 (5 bases). Trimming left V 4 bases short and J 3 bases short, with 16 bases between. CDR3 size: 15 residues. The germline V gene has CDR1 SGHKS and CDR2 YYEKEE (reference sequence). The DNA of the CDR3 is TGTGCCAGCAGCGTCCCCCCCGGCAGGGAAGAGACCCAGTACTTC. Its protein product is CASSVPPGREETQYF.

The J gene is TRBJ2-3, the V gene TRBV9; 11 nucleotides agree with TRBD2. Germline trimming cut 0 bases from V and 2 bases from J; bases unmatched to any gene: 2. The germline CDR1 and CDR2 sequences are SGDLS and YYNGEE. The CDR3 covers 16 residues. The CDR3 coding sequence is TGTGCCAGCAGCGTAGGGACTAGCGGGTACACAGATACGCAGTATTTT. It specifies CASSVGTSGYTDTQYF.

The CDR3 DNA reads TGTGCCAGTTCAGCAAGACAGGGCACAGATACGCAGTATTTT. Its translation is CASSARQGTDTQYF. The rearrangement uses TRBV19 and TRBJ2-3, with TRBD1 as a possible D gene (6 bases). CDR3 length equals 14 residues. Germline V gene sequence: CDR1 LNHDA, CDR2 SQIVND (reference sequence). The V end lost 8 bases, the J end lost 1 base, and 13 bases lay between the germline ends.

The chain couples TRBV27 to TRBJ1-6; D perhaps matches TRBD1 (6 bases). CDR1 and CDR2 from the germline V gene are MNHEY and SMNVEV (reference sequence). This CDR3 spans 16 amino acids. With 8 bases removed from V and 3 bases from J, the gap between germline ends came to 17 bases. CDR3 loop: CASGDRTAVYNSPLHF. CDR3 in DNA: TGTGCCAGCGGGGACCGGACAGCCGTCTATAATTCACCCCTCCACTTT.

This clone showed up just once. This chain joins TRBV14 and TRBJ1-2; weak D call: TRBD1 (6 bases). V was trimmed by 3 bases and J by 4 bases, leaving 9 bases between them. This CDR3 has 13 residues. Germline CDR1 reads SGHDN; CDR2 reads FVKESK. The CDR3 is CASSQPQGYGYTF. CDR3 sequence (DNA): TGTGCCAGCAGCCAGCCACAGGGCTATGGCTACACCTTC. The complete variable domain, with remaining parts taken from reference TRBV14 and TRBJ1-2, reads EAGVTQFPSHSVIEKGQTVTLRCDPISGHDNLYWYRRVMGKEIKFLLHFVKESKQDESGMPNNRFLAERTGGTYSTLKVQPAELEDSGVYFCASSQPQGYGYTFGSGTRLTVV.

The rearrangement joins TRBV12-5 to TRBJ2-1; 9 bases align to TRBD2. V lost 1 base to trimming and J lost 9 bases; unmatched junction nucleotides: 7. The CDR3 has 15 amino acids. The germline CDR1 and CDR2 sequences are LGHNT and FRNRAP. The CDR3 reads CASGLGLGGGVEQFF. The CDR3 coding sequence is TGTGCTAGTGGTTTGGGTCTTGGCGGGGGGGTTGAGCAGTTCTTC.

The chain couples TRBV6-1 to TRBJ2-7; perhaps TRBD2 as D (5 bases). CDR1 and CDR2 (germline): MNHNS, SASEGT. The CDR3 consists of 14 residues. Trimming left V 1 base short and J 2 bases short, with 9 bases between. As DNA, the CDR3 is TGTGCCAGCAGTGAAGGAGGGAACACCTACGAGCAGTACTTC. This codes for CASSEGGNTYEQYF.

The J gene is TRBJ2-1, the V gene TRBV5-4, with D perhaps matching TRBD2 (6 bases). Trimming left V 2 bases short and J 6 bases short, with 12 bases between. CDR1 and CDR2 (germline): SGHNT, YYREEE (reference sequence). The CDR3 is 14 residues long. The CDR3: CASSLATRSNEQFF. The CDR3 nucleotides are TGTGCCAGCAGCTTAGCGACTAGGAGCAATGAGCAGTTCTTC.

This chain's CDR3 is CASSQGLNTGELFF. CDR3 DNA: TGTGCCAGCAGCCAGGGTCTTAACACCGGGGAGCTGTTTTTT. The V gene is TRBV11-2, the J gene TRBJ2-2; D is perhaps TRBD1 (5 bases). This CDR3 comprises 14 residues. V dropped 5 bases and J dropped 2 bases, with 9 bases sitting between them. The germline V gene encodes CDR1 SGHAT and CDR2 FQNNGV.

Here the CDR3 DNA reads TGTGCCAGCAGCTTAAGTGCTAGCGGAAGGGCCACAGATACGCAGTATTTT. Protein: CASSLSASGRATDTQYF. The J gene is TRBJ2-3, the V gene TRBV7-2, with 7 bases lining up with TRBD2. Germline CDR1 reads SGHTA; CDR2 reads FQGNSA. The length of the CDR3 is 17 residues. V lost 2 bases to trimming and J lost 2 bases; unmatched junction nucleotides: 10.

The rearrangement joins TRBV4-3 to TRBJ2-7, with 7 bases fitting TRBD1. The V gene's germline CDR1 is LGHNA and CDR2 YSLEER. V lost 1 base, J lost 2 bases, and 8 bases stayed unmatched. The CDR3 consists of 16 residues. The CDR3 sequence: CASSQGLGQQTYEQYF. Here the CDR3 DNA reads TGCGCCAGCAGCCAAGGGTTGGGACAGCAGACCTACGAGCAGTACTTC.

J is TRBJ2-4 and V is TRBV28; 8 bases are shared with TRBD1. The CDR3 is 16 residues long. Germline trimming cut 5 bases from V and 8 bases from J; bases unmatched to any gene: 14. CDR1 and CDR2 (germline): MDHEN, SYDVKM. The DNA for the CDR3 is TGTGCCAGCAGTATCAGCCGGACAGGGCTGTATGACATTCAGTACTTC. This codes for CASSISRTGLYDIQYF.

This chain connects TRBV5-3 to TRBJ1-4; D gene uncertain. TRBV5-3 is placed among ORFs of uncertain function. The CDR3 length is 12 residues. Trimming shortened V by 4 bases and J by 5 bases, and 6 bases separated the two germline ends. In nucleotides, the CDR3 is TGTGCCAGAAGCCCCTCGAATGAAAAACTGTTTTTT. The encoded protein is CARSPSNEKLFF.

The rearrangement uses TRBV3-1 (or the pseudogene TRBV3-2) and TRBJ1-2; D gene uncertain. The V end lost 0 bases, the J end lost 4 bases, and 18 bases lay between the germline ends. The CDR3 totals 17 residues. The V gene's germline CDR1 is LGHDT and CDR2 YNNKEL (reference sequence). The CDR3 protein is CASSQDRRSDGLYGYTF. The DNA for the CDR3 is TGTGCCAGCAGCCAAGACAGGAGGTCGGATGGGCTCTATGGCTACACCTTC.

The rearrangement links TRBV3-1 (or the pseudogene TRBV3-2) to TRBJ2-2; D is uncertain. The CDR3 covers 13 residues. Trimming cost V 4 bases and J 6 bases, with 9 bases left between them. Germline-derived CDR1 and CDR2 are LGHDT and YNNKEL (reference sequence). The CDR3 bases are TGTGCCAGCAGCCTCGCGGATGCCGGGGAGCTGTTTTTT. This translates into CASSLADAGELFF.

This clone was counted a few times. The rearrangement uses TRBV4-3 and TRBJ2-3, with a weak D call TRBD2 (7 bases). Germline CDR1 reads LGHNA; CDR2 reads YSLEER. V was trimmed by 3 bases and J by 5 bases, leaving 18 bases between them. This CDR3 region has 16 residues. CDR3 coding DNA: TGCGCCAGCAGCCAGGCCTATGCGGGGGCTGGAGATACGCAGTATTTT. The encoded protein is CASSQAYAGAGDTQYF.

The V gene is TRBV24-1, the J gene TRBJ2-5; D might be TRBD1 (5 bases). The CDR3 consists of 13 residues. CDR1 is KGHDR and CDR2 is SFDVKD in the germline V gene. Trimming shortened V by 4 bases and J by 2 bases, and 7 bases separated the two germline ends. The CDR3 DNA sequence: TGTGCCACCAGTGAGACAGTACAAGAGACCCAGTACTTC. Encoded protein: CATSETVQETQYF.

The chain links TRBV27 to TRBJ1-5, with D perhaps TRBD1 (6 bases). Trimming took 0 bases from V and 0 from J, leaving 9 bases between them. The CDR3 is made up of 16 amino acids. CDR1 and CDR2 from the germline V gene are MNHEY and SMNVEV (reference sequence). The CDR3 DNA reads as TGTGCCAGCAGTTTATCGGCAGGGGTTAGCAATCAGCCCCAGCATTTT. This gives the protein CASSLSAGVSNQPQHF.

This clone was counted only a few times. J is TRBJ1-1 and V is TRBV11-2, with 9 bases aligning to TRBD1. CDR1 is SGHAT, CDR2 FQNNGV, per germline. V lost 5 bases and J lost 9; bases outside the gene matches: 4. The CDR3 has 12 residues. The CDR3 DNA reads TGTGCCAGCAGCCCGGGGACAGGGAAAGCTTTCTTT. It encodes CASSPGTGKAFF.